The 27 T cell receptor beta chains below all came from one sample that was sequenced in a study of blood T cells in healthy people across ages. Together with a sample-barcoded 5' primer, a J-beta primer mix was included in a second PCR lasting roughly 6 to 12 cycles. Via MiXCR, TCRdb re-called the 5' RACE reads, giving one row per CDR3 protein. The sample contains about 630,000 distinct CDR3 sequences, under 25% of which appear only once. Sequenced sample: blood. These receptor sequences come from a man in his sixties or seventies in good health.

This sequence joins TRBV27 and TRBJ2-3, with 8 nucleotides matching TRBD1. Germline V lookup: CDR1 MNHEY, CDR2 SMNVEV (reference sequence). J was trimmed by 3 bases and V by 0 bases; bases with no gene match: 5. This CDR3 comprises 16 residues. CDR3 loop: CASSLSGQGATDTQYF. CDR3 coding DNA: TGTGCCAGCAGTTTATCGGGTCAGGGGGCGACAGATACGCAGTATTTT.

This clonotype came up once. The chain employs TRBV7-2 and TRBJ2-3, with TRBD1 matching over 7 bases. The CDR3 contains 16 residues. Losses at the gene ends were 1 base for V and 1 base for J; bases not matched to a gene: 5. Germline loops: CDR1 SGHTA, CDR2 FQGNSA. CDR3 nucleotide sequence: TGTGCCAGCAGCTTAGTAATAGGACAGGGCACAGATACGCAGTATTTT. Translated, it gives CASSLVIGQGTDTQYF.

This clonotype was observed a few times. The chain links TRBV20-1 to TRBJ2-1, with D maybe TRBD1 (6 bases). The germline gives CDR1 DFQATT, CDR2 SNEGSKA (reference sequence). The CDR3 consists of 13 residues. In nucleotides, the CDR3 is TGCAGCACCCGGGACAAATCTCAGGATGAGCAGTTCTTC. Amino acid sequence: CSTRDKSQDEQFF.

V is TRBV3-1 and J is TRBJ2-5, with D possibly matching TRBD2 (6 bases). Matching the DNA end better, TRBJ2-7 makes the J call doubtful. CDR3 length: 12 amino acids. Germline CDR1 LGHDT, CDR2 YNNKEL (reference sequence). CDR3 coding DNA: TGTGCCAGCAGCGGAGGGTTACCCGAGCAGTACTTC. Protein sequence: CASSGGLPEQYF.

This clonotype was counted ten times or more. The chain is built from TRBV5-1 and TRBJ2-1, with no clear D. Germline CDR1 is SGHRS and CDR2 is YFSETQ. With 2 bases removed from V and 6 bases from J, the gap between germline ends came to 6 bases. The CDR3 sequence is 12 residues long. CDR3 in amino acids: CASSLPTNEQFF. The CDR3, as DNA: TGCGCCAGCAGCTTACCTACCAATGAGCAGTTCTTC.

This clonotype was recorded a few times. The J gene is TRBJ1-2, the V gene TRBV6-5; no firm D call. This CDR3 is 14 amino acids long. Germline values: CDR1 MNHEY, CDR2 SVGAGI. The V and J ends lost 4 bases and 1 base respectively, with 10 bases between them. CDR3 nucleotide sequence: TGTGCCAGCAGTTCAGGCAGTATTAACTATGGCTACACCTTC. Protein: CASSSGSINYGYTF.

Many counts were recorded for this clonotype. The CDR3 here is CATTSVGETQYF. In DNA form, the CDR3 reads TGTGCCACCACTTCTGTGGGAGAGACCCAGTACTTC. The chain combines TRBV27 with TRBJ2-5; D gene ambiguous. V lost 10 bases to trimming and J lost 4 bases, with 13 bases between them. Germline values: CDR1 MNHEY, CDR2 SMNVEV (reference sequence). This CDR3 spans 12 amino acids.

This clonotype has only a few counts. The chain recombines TRBV7-2 with TRBJ2-3; D is unresolved. Germline CDR1 is SGHTA and CDR2 is FQGNSA. Trimming removed 5 bases at V and 2 bases at J, with 11 bases between. The CDR3 sequence is 14 residues long. In nucleotides, the CDR3 is TGTGCCAGCAGCGCCAGAAGGACCACAGATACGCAGTATTTT. Translated: CASSARRTTDTQYF.

This chain uses TRBV11-2 with TRBJ1-1; unclear D gene. The CDR3 extends over 14 amino acids. Between the trimmed V and J ends, which lost 2 bases and 0 bases, there was a span of 7 bases. Germline values: CDR1 SGHAT, CDR2 FQNNGV. The CDR3 region is CASSLTDMNTEAFF. The CDR3 coding sequence is TGTGCCAGCAGCTTAACAGATATGAACACTGAAGCTTTCTTT.

The chain combines TRBV20-1 with TRBJ1-1; D unresolved. CDR3 size: 12 residues. Per germline, CDR1 DFQATT and CDR2 SNEGSKA (reference sequence). Trimming shortened V by 5 bases and J by 6 bases, and 13 bases separated the two germline ends. In nucleotides, the CDR3 is TGCAGTGCTCCGACGGATGGGGCTGAAGCTTTCTTT. Its translation: CSAPTDGAEAFF.

This clonotype appeared a few times. The chain joins TRBV7-6 to TRBJ2-2, with D perhaps assigned TRBD1 or TRBD2 (5 bases each). Trimming left V 5 bases short and J 2 bases short, with 15 bases between. Germline loops: CDR1 SGHVS, CDR2 FNYEAQ. The CDR3 loop spans 16 amino acids. The chain's CDR3 is CASSSPGPLNTGELFF. The CDR3 nucleotides are TGTGCCAGCAGCAGTCCGGGACCGCTAAACACCGGGGAGCTGTTTTTT.

This chain joins TRBV20-1 and TRBJ2-1; possibly TRBD1 or TRBD2 for D (5 bases each). The J call may be in error: the DNA end matches TRBJ2-7 better. The CDR3 is made up of 13 amino acids. CDR1 is DFQATT and CDR2 is SNEGSKA in the germline V gene (reference sequence). The CDR3, as DNA: TGCAGTGCGGCCGGGACGGGCCAATACGAGCAGTACTTC. Amino acids: CSAAGTGQYEQYF.

The table lists this clonotype with a count of one. The chain's CDR3 is CASSWDKNTEAFF. As DNA, the CDR3 is TGTGCCAGCAGTTGGGACAAGAACACTGAAGCTTTCTTT. The V call is TRBV2, the J call TRBJ1-1; a weak D match, TRBD1 (6 bases). From germline, CDR1 is SNHLY and CDR2 FYNNEI. V lost 5 bases to trimming and J lost 1 base, with 8 bases between them. This CDR3 is built from 13 residues.

This clonotype was observed a few times. The chain employs TRBV12-5 and TRBJ2-7, with TRBD1 identical over 10 bases. The J segment lost 5 bases and the V segment lost 5 bases, leaving 6 bases of the junction unmatched. Germline CDR1 and CDR2: LGHNT and FRNRAP. The CDR3 totals 14 residues. CDR3: CASGTDRGLHEQYF. In DNA, the CDR3 is TGTGCTAGTGGTACAGACAGGGGGCTCCACGAGCAGTACTTC.

This clonotype has a handful of counts. One end of the junction is discordant with germline, which a read error may explain. This rearrangement joins TRBV15 to TRBJ2-3, with D possibly matching TRBD2 (5 bases). The CDR3 length is 17 residues. The germline gives CDR1 LNHNV, CDR2 YYDKDF (reference sequence). The DNA of the CDR3 is TGTGCCACCAGCAGAGATGGGGTTGCGTCTAGCACAGACACGCAGTATTTT. Protein product: CATSRDGVASSTDTQYF.

This clonotype was counted between two and nine times. J is TRBJ2-7 and V is TRBV6-6; no firm D call. Germline V gene sequence: CDR1 MNHNY, CDR2 SVGAGI (reference sequence). Trimming removed 3 bases at V and 4 bases at J, with 16 bases between. This CDR3 is built from 15 residues. CDR3 amino acids: CASSYSEFAQYEQYF. The CDR3 nucleotides read TGTGCCAGCAGTTATTCTGAGTTTGCCCAATACGAGCAGTACTTC.

This clonotype was recorded a few times. The gene calls are TRBV5-1 and TRBJ2-5, with 7 bases aligning to TRBD2. Unmatched junction bases numbered 11, after V lost 1 base and J lost 5 bases. The CDR3 spans 16 residues. Germline V CDR1 and CDR2: SGHRS, YFSETQ. CDR3 in amino acids: CASSLLGGRAGETQYF. The CDR3 DNA reads TGCGCCAGCAGCTTGTTAGGAGGGAGGGCCGGGGAGACCCAGTACTTC.

This chain links TRBV20-1 with TRBJ2-5; D may be TRBD1 (5 bases). The J call is doubtful: the DNA matches TRBJ2-7 better. CDR1 DFQATT and CDR2 SNEGSKA come from the germline V gene (reference sequence). This CDR3 has 13 amino acids. This CDR3 reads CSASPPGRYEQYF. The CDR3 DNA is TGCAGTGCTAGCCCACCAGGGCGTTACGAGCAGTACTTC.

This chain uses TRBV6-2 or TRBV6-3 with TRBJ2-5; 14 nucleotides agree with TRBD2. The DNA end favors TRBJ2-1, so the J call may be wrong. The CDR3 has 16 amino acids. CDR1 is MNHEY and CDR2 is SVGEGT in the germline V gene. CDR3 nucleotides: TGTGCCAGCAGGACGACTAGCGGGAGGGCCAGGGGTGAGCAGTTCTTC. This sequence encodes CASRTTSGRARGEQFF.

The chain has TRBV28 and TRBJ2-1; a possible D gene is TRBD2 (7 bases). Trimming cost V 2 bases and J 7 bases, with 12 bases left between them. Germline assignment: CDR1 MDHEN and CDR2 SYDVKM. The CDR3 extends over 14 amino acids. The CDR3 protein is CASSLVGGANEQFF. The CDR3 bases are TGTGCCAGCAGTTTAGTTGGGGGGGCGAATGAGCAGTTCTTC.

The table lists this clonotype with many counts. This chain uses TRBV5-1 with TRBJ2-7, with D perhaps assigned TRBD1 or TRBD2 (5 bases each). CDR3 length: 15 amino acids. V lost 6 bases to trimming and J lost 2 bases, with 18 bases between them. Germline CDR1 SGHRS, CDR2 YFSETQ. The CDR3 DNA reads as TGCGCCAGCACCCTGGATCCCGGGGCCCCCTACGAGCAGTACTTC. It yields the protein CASTLDPGAPYEQYF.

The chain links TRBV29-1 to TRBJ2-5; TRBD1 agrees at 7 bases. CDR3 size: 12 residues. Trimming took 8 bases from V and 5 from J; bases not matched to a gene: 8. CDR1 SQVTM and CDR2 ANQGSEA come from the germline V gene. For the CDR3, the DNA is TGCAGCTGCACAGGGGTGCGGGAGACCCAGTACTTC. Translated, it gives CSCTGVRETQYF.

This chain joins TRBV12-3 or TRBV12-4 and TRBJ1-1; 8 bases map to TRBD1. The CDR3 is 14 residues long. V was clipped by 4 bases and J by 5 bases; unmatched bases: 6. In DNA, the CDR3 is TGTGCCAGCAGTTCCGAGACAGGGGTAACTGAAGCTTTCTTT. Protein: CASSSETGVTEAFF.

The chain joins TRBV24-1 to TRBJ2-2; D ambiguous. Trimming removed 4 bases at V and 7 bases at J, with 9 bases between. The CDR3 loop spans 13 amino acids. The germline CDR1 and CDR2 sequences are KGHDR and SFDVKD. CDR3 region: CATSDPNGGELFF. The CDR3 DNA sequence: TGTGCCACCAGTGACCCAAATGGCGGGGAGCTGTTTTTT.

This clonotype was picked up a small number of times. Being one base from a much bigger clone, this may be a read error. This chain links TRBV7-9 with TRBJ1-2; D call uncertain. The CDR3 length is 13 residues. CDR1 and CDR2 (germline): SEHNR, FQNEAQ (reference sequence). DNA of the CDR3: TGTGCCAGCGGCTTAGCTCCTACCGGCGGCTACACCTTC. Protein sequence: CASGLAPTGGYTF.

V is TRBV6-1 and J is TRBJ2-7; 7 bases fit TRBD2. V trimming: 2 bases; J trimming: 5 bases; junction bases outside the gene matches: 9. The length of the CDR3 is 15 residues. CDR1 and CDR2 (germline): MNHNS, SASEGT. CDR3 nucleotide sequence: TGTGCCAGCAGTGAATTCCCAGCGGGGTCAAACGAGCAGTACTTC. Translated, it gives CASSEFPAGSNEQYF.

The chain has TRBV3-1 and TRBJ2-5; no firm D call. Germline values: CDR1 LGHDT, CDR2 YNNKEL (reference sequence). The CDR3 contains 13 residues. The germline V and J ends were trimmed by 0 bases and 8 bases, with 10 bases remaining between them. The CDR3 sequence: CASSQDLGRTQYF. The CDR3 DNA is TGTGCCAGCAGCCAAGATTTGGGTCGAACCCAGTACTTC.